The entry below describes one T cell receptor beta chain. Its antigen target is currently unknown. No much larger clone is present one base from it, and per-base qualities are unavailable. This specimen belongs to a study of cytomegalovirus exposure and HLA in healthy donors (TCRdb year 2017). In terms of the full investigation: In an earlier analysis of approximately 640 of the donors, approximately 300 Gb of sequence data and some 100 million unique TCR beta sequences from about 179 million T cells were reported. Roughly 300 gigabases of sequencing data and roughly 90 million unique TCR sequences were included in an early release covering about 700 HLA-typed donors. Of the roughly 390 genotyped donors, roughly 85% fell in the genetic ancestry cluster associated with self-reported Caucasian donors. The aim of the study was to test whether cataloging public T cell receptors could identify signatures of past pathogen exposure. The study profiled the T cell repertoires of fewer than 850 subjects by immunosequencing and related them to cytomegalovirus serostatus. In addition to the first cohort of around 670 subjects, a separate validation cohort of approximately 130 different subjects was used. To predict cytomegalovirus infection status, the study combined high-throughput TCR immunosequencing, statistical association of individual TCRs with disease status, and machine learning. A later analysis re-examined previously published TCR beta repertoires from roughly 650 donors and added high-resolution HLA genotyping to investigate patterns of TCR occurrence. Rather than using new phenotypic data, the later analysis identified candidate immune exposures from TCR beta sequences and from how often those sequences occurred across donors. An earlier analysis of 587 of the donors applied high-throughput TCR beta sequencing to assess whether each TCR beta V gene segment acted as functional or pseudogenic. Alongside the repertoire data, information on donor age, sex, ethnicity and CMV serostatus was compiled. In a later genetic analysis, genome-wide SNP genotypes for 398 of the 666 donors were used, and that subset was treated as a discovery cohort. Every repertoire in the discovery cohort had been generated on one and the same sequencing platform. Class I and class II HLA loci were covered by the typing at four-digit resolution. Typing coverage differed by locus: A, B, C, DRB1 and DQB1 were typed in roughly 620-630 donors, DQA1 in 500 to 550, DPA1 in around 610, and DPB1 in just under 490. Four to six DR-DQ haplotypes were handled as single units for association and clustering, since linkage in the cohort was strong. Among under 450 genotyped donors of the cohort, an average of roughly 240,000 unique TCR beta nucleotide sequences were sequenced per donor, around 20% of them non-productive.

Receptor libraries were prepared by the immunoSEQ multiplex PCR assay. The multiplex PCR relied on a mix of 60 forward primers for TCR Vbeta segments and 13 reverse primers for TCR Jbeta segments. The CDR3 region of rearranged TCR beta genes was amplified from genomic DNA by a multiplex PCR assay. The Illumina HiSeq System was used to sequence the amplified TCR beta libraries as 87-base-pair reads. The source study handled its data this way. A later analysis counted about 82 million unique TCR beta chains across the 550 to 700 repertoires, and roughly 10 million of these chains were shared by at least two donors. To remove PCR and sequencing errors, raw reads were error-corrected and collapsed into unique sequences using a nearest-neighbor algorithm that merged closely related sequences. V, D and J gene segments were assigned by aligning CDR3 sequences to IMGT reference sequences. For a sequence to be retained, at least a six-nucleotide match to both a V gene segment and a J gene segment was required. A rearrangement counted as productive if the CDR3 had no stop codons and remained in frame with V and J, and every other rearrangement counted as non-productive. Following IMGT convention, CDR3 was defined as the stretch from the second conserved V-encoded cysteine to the conserved J-encoded phenylalanine. Sequences without an unambiguous match to a single V gene segment were excluded from the earlier analysis of 450 to 650 of the donors. An earlier analysis of about 600 of the donors called V segments functional above 56.7% productive rearrangements and segregating when the between-donor standard deviation exceeded 5%. A statistical classification framework was built to diagnose cytomegalovirus status from the catalog of TCR beta chain sequences. A later analysis assigned V and J genes by comparing TCR nucleotide sequences with IMGT/GENE-DB human TR gene sequences. A later analysis assigned CDR3 sequences and most-parsimonious VDJ recombination scenarios with the TCRdist pipeline. In a later analysis, each TCR beta chain was defined by its CDR3 amino acid sequence together with its V-gene family, and reads without a unique V-gene family were excluded. To address suspected cross-contamination and a sequencing artifact, a later analysis removed 450 to 700 highly shared, low-generation-probability nucleotide sequences. In a later analysis, a clonal expansion index was calculated for each public chain from normalized within-repertoire ranks of inferred template counts. Generation probabilities in a later analysis came from a VDJ recombination model fitted to out-of-frame rearrangements, and those results were checked against IGoR. Hypergeometric tests were used in a later analysis to score TCR-TCR, TCR-HLA and TCR-CMV co-occurrence, with a repertoire-size bias correction applied to the TCR pairs. In a later analysis, false discovery rates were estimated by permuting HLA or CMV assignments 20 times. A later analysis grouped co-occurring TCRs with DBSCAN, adding TCRdist sequence similarity when clustering within HLA-allele-positive subsets. For co-occurrence clustering, repertoires with fewer than 30,000 or more than 120,000 public chains were excluded, along with four or five repertoires with anomalous nucleotide sharing. In its TCRdb copy, this immuneACCESS table keeps in-frame sequences only and misses some clones. Where compared with another copy, unresolved V genes explain less than half of these, and the others have no known cause. The V and J calls and clone size are taken from that table; D and trimming were inferred from the DNA. This sample gives hundreds of thousands of clones in total; more than 85% of them show up just once. Together, the top ten hold around 1% of the sample.

Overall study outcomes, separate from this receptor: In an earlier analysis of some 640 of the donors, most TCR beta V segments were observed in productive rearrangements about 87% or about 30% of the time, broadly matching IMGT annotations. This cohort had only TCR beta chains sequenced, and the lack of alpha or paired-chain data limited which features could be detected. Because some donors lacked HLA typing at each locus, the association tests relied only on the typed subset. V-gene and J-gene trimming of TCR beta chains was associated with a missense DCLRE1C variant in a later genetic analysis, and the association was replicated in an independent cohort. According to a later analysis, parvovirus B19, influenza, CMV and Epstein-Barr virus appeared linked to several top co-occurrence clusters. In a later analysis, most CMV-associated TCR beta chains were found to appear HLA-restricted, with HLA associations seemingly driven largely by CMV exposure. In a later analysis, TCR association rates were found to vary across HLA loci, with the most associated TCRs seen for DRB1 alleles and the fewest for HLA-C alleles. A few of the identified cytomegalovirus-associated TCR beta chains were confirmed in vitro to be specific for cytomegalovirus antigens. The classifier was reported to diagnose cytomegalovirus status with high specificity and sensitivity in both the original and validation cohorts. For the cohort, immune exposure information was limited to CMV serostatus. Across donors, most TCR sequences were observed very rarely, whereas some public TCRs were present in many individuals. In a later analysis, HLA-associated TCR beta chains were found to be more clonally expanded and to have lower generation probabilities than equally common non-associated chains. Compared with the approximately 670-donor mean, donors in an Asian-associated ancestry cluster had fewer N-insertions in productive TCRs, according to a later genetic analysis. In a later analysis, around 17,000 TCR beta sequences were associated with specific HLA alleles at a false discovery rate of 0.05. The presence/absence analyses assumed that sequencing depth was roughly uniform across donors, and that assumption may not be true. The study gave a list of about 150 TCR beta chains associated with cytomegalovirus. A further reported finding was that TCR beta sequences accurately predicted the HLA-A and HLA-B alleles for most subjects in the first cohort. Because counts were too low, seventeen rarely observed V segments, including chromosome 9 orphons, were excluded from the earlier analysis of some 590 of the donors. The authors suggested that the approach could potentially be generalized to other disease states and immunological phenotypes. Linkage disequilibrium might explain the correlated functional status among segregating V segments, but an unknown experimental factor could not be excluded. A group of highly shared sequence variants was considered likely to be a technical artifact of the sequencing pipeline. When HLA alleles, especially DR and DQ, strongly co-occurred, attributing TCR associations to individual alleles was difficult.

In total, 630 or so healthy bone marrow donors made up the cohort. All cohort members were sampled while nominally healthy, although unrecorded immune exposures were likely present. The donor was CMV seronegative and belonged to the group of over 300 seronegative cohort members. A peripheral blood sample was collected from each donor, and TCR beta sequencing was performed on peripheral blood mononuclear cells. The Qiagen DNeasy Blood Extraction Kit was used to extract genomic DNA from the blood cell samples. Sequencing was done on a sample of PBMCs. The receptor comes from a woman aged 18 to 35 in good health and CMV-seronegative.

The CDR3 amino acid sequence is: CASKIPGLDVSYNEQFF. The DNA sequence reads TGCGCCAGCAAGATCCCGGGACTAGATGTCTCCTACAATGAGCAGTTCTTC. The receptor chain draws on TRBV10-1 and TRBJ2-1, with 8 bases matching TRBD2. Based on the germline V gene (reference sequence), the CDR1 and CDR2 sequences are WNHNN and SYGVQD. Taken from cysteine to phenylalanine, the CDR3 has 17 residues. The DNA shown is the 51-base CDR3, in frame from base 1. The junction shows trimming of 7 bases on V and 0 bases on J, and the gene matches do not reach 11 bases of it.